The source of this T cell receptor (beta chain) is a study of T cell responses to AZD1222 COVID-19 vaccine. General study points: Reportedly, nearly half of unique spike TCRs recognized epitopes outside B.1.351/B.1.1.7 mutations. Mostly white British, mostly female donors; authors suggested clonal diversity may be underestimated.

The CDR3 loop spans 15 amino acids. Germline assignment: CDR1 MNHEY and CDR2 SVGAGI. The ends lost 0 bases at V and 4 bases at J; junction bases unmatched: 5. For this clone: The target antigen is unknown.

Method: immunoSEQ multiplex PCR; TCRdb's copy keeps in-frame clones and lacks some. This table has some 120,000 clones, roughly 88% appearing once. The V gene is TRBV6-5, the J gene TRBJ1-2, with 7 bases identical to TRBD1. This receptor was obtained from an adult in good health. The sequences come from peripheral blood, collected on day 0 of AZD1222 vaccination. CDR3 amino acids: CASSYSKQGLYGYTF. The CDR3 DNA is TGTGCCAGCAGTTACTCGAAACAGGGGCTCTATGGCTACACCTTC.